This T cell receptor (beta chain) was profiled in a study of blood T cell repertoires in COVID-19. For the study at large: Researchers got acute and convalescent COVID-19 samples from the United States, Italy and Spain. PBMCs, B-cell-depleted T cells, or T cells were the source of the cDNA or gDNA that made up the material.

The CDR3 is 15 amino acids. Germline CDR1 LNHDA, CDR2 SQIVND (reference sequence). V lost 7 bases, J lost 0 bases, and 5 bases stayed unmatched. This table comes from immunoSEQ multiplex PCR, and its TCRdb copy is limited to in-frame clones, with some not included. This sample has 300,000 to 400,000 clones; approximately 85% occur once, and the top ten carry more than 6%. Source material: peripheral blood. This sequence originates from a human donor in a cohort sampled during active COVID-19. This chain uses TRBV19 with TRBJ2-1, with 8 bases that match TRBD1. The DNA for the CDR3 is TGTGCCAGTACCCGGACAGGGAGCTCCTACAATGAGCAGTTCTTC. It specifies CASTRTGSSYNEQFF.